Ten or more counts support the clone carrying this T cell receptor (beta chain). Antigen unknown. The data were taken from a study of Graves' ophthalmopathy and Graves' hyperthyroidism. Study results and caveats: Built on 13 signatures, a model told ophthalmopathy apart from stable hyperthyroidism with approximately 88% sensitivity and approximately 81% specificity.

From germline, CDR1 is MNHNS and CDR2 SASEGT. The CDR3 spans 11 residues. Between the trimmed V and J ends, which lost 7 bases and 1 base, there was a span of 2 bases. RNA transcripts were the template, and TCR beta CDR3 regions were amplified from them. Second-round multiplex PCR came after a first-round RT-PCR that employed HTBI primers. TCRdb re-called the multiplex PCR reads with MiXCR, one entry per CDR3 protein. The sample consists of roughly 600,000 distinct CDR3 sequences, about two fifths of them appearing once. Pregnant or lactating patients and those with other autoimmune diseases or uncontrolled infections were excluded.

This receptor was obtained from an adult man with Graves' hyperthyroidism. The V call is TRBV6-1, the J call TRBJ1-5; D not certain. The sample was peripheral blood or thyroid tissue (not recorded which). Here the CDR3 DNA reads TGTGCCAGCATGAGCAATCAGCCCCAGCATTTT. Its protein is CASMSNQPQHF.